This is a list of T cell receptor beta chains from one sample in a study of blood T cell repertoires in COVID-19. Using immunoSEQ multiplex PCR, the repertoire was profiled, and TCRdb retains in-frame clones only, with some absent. The data show approximately 70,000 clones, approximately 85% seen once. The material sequenced was peripheral blood. The receptor source for this set is an elderly woman with active or convalescent COVID-19. Both conserved end residues are part of each CDR3. A D gene is named only where the DNA matches it firmly. Part of the rows lack a size; the others show once, few, many or a class for expanded clones.

clone size	J gene	V gene	D gene	CDR3 length	CDR3 DNA	CDR3 protein
-	TRBJ1-5	TRBV5-6	TRBD1	17	TGTGCCAGCAGCTTGGGACCGGGACAGGGGTTATTGCAGCCCCAGCATTTT	CASSLGPGQGLLQPQHF
few	TRBJ1-2	TRBV18	-	15	TGTGCCAGCTCACCAAGGCAGGGCGACGGCTATGGCTACACCTTC	CASSPRQGDGYGYTF
-	TRBJ2-3	TRBV6-2/TRBV6-3	-	15	TGTGCCAGCAGTTACTCCCCTGGCAACACAGATACGCAGTATTTT	CASSYSPGNTDTQYF
-	TRBJ2-3	TRBV27	-	15	TGTGCCAGCAGTCCCGGAGTATCATCCGGCGATACGCAGTATTTT	CASSPGVSSGDTQYF
-	TRBJ2-7	TRBV2	TRBD2	15	TGTGCCAGCACGGTGGTAGGAGCGGGAGTAGGCGAGCAGTACTTC	CASTVVGAGVGEQYF
-	TRBJ1-5	TRBV9	TRBD1	15	TGTGCCAGCAGCGTAGGGGCAGGGGGCAGTCAGCCCCAGCATTTT	CASSVGAGGSQPQHF
once	TRBJ1-2	TRBV5-4	TRBD1	13	TGTGCCAGCAGACGAGGACAGGCCTATGGCTACACCTTC	CASRRGQAYGYTF
-	TRBJ2-3	TRBV18	-	16	TGTGCCAGCTCACCTCAGGGCAGGACCTTCACAGATACGCAGTATTTT	CASSPQGRTFTDTQYF
-	TRBJ2-7	TRBV7-9	-	15	TGTGCCAGCAGCTCCGGCTCCGCCAGGAACTACGAGCAGTACTTC	CASSSGSARNYEQYF
-	TRBJ1-3	TRBV15	-	16	TGTGCCACCAGCAGAACGAACAGGGACTCTGGAAACACCATATATTTT	CATSRTNRDSGNTIYF
-	TRBJ2-2	TRBV7-6	TRBD2	16	TGTGCCAGCAGCTATTCGGGGCGGGAGTCCACCGGGGAGCTGTTTTTT	CASSYSGRESTGELFF
-	TRBJ1-2	TRBV7-9	TRBD1	14	TGTGCCAGCAGCTCGACAGGGATCGACTATGGCTACACCTTC	CASSSTGIDYGYTF
-	TRBJ2-3	TRBV27	-	12	TGTGCCAGCAGTCCTAAGGGGAATACGCAGTATTTT	CASSPKGNTQYF
-	TRBJ2-2	TRBV12-5	-	14	TGTGCTAGTGGTGGACTACTGAACACCGGGGAGCTGTTTTTT	CASGGLLNTGELFF
-	TRBJ2-5	TRBV6-2/TRBV6-3	TRBD2	12	TGTGCCAGCAGTTGGACTAGCGGCCCACGGTACTTC	CASSWTSGPRYF
-	TRBJ2-5	TRBV29-1	TRBD1	12	TGCAGTTCCACAGGGGGCCAAGAGACCCAGTACTTC	CSSTGGQETQYF
-	TRBJ1-2	TRBV19	-	13	TGTGCCAGTAGAACCGACAGAAGCTATGGCTACACCTTC	CASRTDRSYGYTF
-	TRBJ2-1	TRBV7-6	TRBD2	17	TGTGCCAGCAGCTTAAGTAGCGGGGGGTTGTCCTACAATGAGCAGTTCTTC	CASSLSSGGLSYNEQFF
-	TRBJ2-5	TRBV7-2	TRBD2	16	TGTGCCAGCAGCTTAGCGGCGGGGGGGTACCAAGAGACCCAGTACTTC	CASSLAAGGYQETQYF
-	TRBJ2-7	TRBV5-1	-	15	TGCGCCAGCAGCCCCGTCGGGCAGGGTGTAGGCGAGCAGTACTTC	CASSPVGQGVGEQYF
-	TRBJ2-3	TRBV19	-	14	TGTGCCAGCGAGGAGAGGTCCAGCACAGATACGCAGTATTTT	CASEERSSTDTQYF
-	TRBJ2-5	TRBV6-2/TRBV6-3	TRBD2	17	TGTGCCAGCAGCCACTGGGCGGGTTTTAGCGGGCAAGAGACCCAGTACTTC	CASSHWAGFSGQETQYF
once	TRBJ2-3	TRBV27	TRBD2	14	TGTGCCAGCAGTTCAAGCGGGGTCACAGATACGCAGTATTTT	CASSSSGVTDTQYF
few	TRBJ1-6	TRBV6-6	-	14	TGTGCCAGCAGTTACTTTGGCGGAGATTCACCCCTCCACTTT	CASSYFGGDSPLHF
-	TRBJ2-7	TRBV27	TRBD1	17	TGTGCCAGCAGTTTGAGAGGGGGCGTAGGTGGGAGAAGCGAGCAGTACTTC	CASSLRGGVGGRSEQYF
-	TRBJ2-1	TRBV3-1/TRBV3-2	TRBD2	16	TGTGCCAGCAGCCCCCGGACTAGCGATGCCTACAATGAGCAGTTCTTC	CASSPRTSDAYNEQFF
-	TRBJ1-4	TRBV5-5	TRBD1	14	TGTGCCAGCAGCTCGACAGGGCTTAAAGAAAAACTGTTTTTT	CASSSTGLKEKLFF
-	TRBJ2-7	TRBV28	-	14	TGTGCCAGCAGTTTTTGGGGTCCTCGGGGTGAGCAGTACTTC	CASSFWGPRGEQYF
few	TRBJ1-3	TRBV18	-	16	TGTGCCAGCTCACCACTTCAGGGGAACTCTGGAAACACCATATATTTT	CASSPLQGNSGNTIYF
-	TRBJ1-3	TRBV30	-	14	TGTGCCTTCCGACAGGTCCGCCTGGGAAACACCATATATTTT	CAFRQVRLGNTIYF
once	TRBJ2-1	TRBV14	TRBD2	15	TGTGCCAGCAGCCAAGGAATTAGCGGGGGGGATGAGCAGTTCTTC	CASSQGISGGDEQFF
few	TRBJ1-4	TRBV20-1	-	8	TGCAGTTCACAGGACCTGTTTTTT	CSSQDLFF
once	TRBJ2-1	TRBV4-1	TRBD2	16	TGCGCCAGCAGCCAAGATACGGGAGGGCTCTACAATGAGCAGTTCTTC	CASSQDTGGLYNEQFF
-	TRBJ2-2	TRBV7-2	-	13	TGTGCCAGCAGCTTCCGGCTAGCCGGGGAGCTGTTTTTT	CASSFRLAGELFF
-	TRBJ1-2	TRBV28	-	14	TGTGCCAGCATTCTTGGAGGCATGGAGAGGGGCTACACCTTC	CASILGGMERGYTF
-	TRBJ1-3	TRBV6-2/TRBV6-3	-	17	TGTGCCAGCAGTTCGCCTACGCAACAGGGTACTGGAAACACCATATATTTT	CASSSPTQQGTGNTIYF
-	TRBJ2-1	TRBV6-5	-	15	TGTGCCAGCAGTTACTCAGACGGGACATTCGGTGAGCAGTTCTTC	CASSYSDGTFGEQFF
-	TRBJ2-3	TRBV11-3	-	12	TGTGCCAGCAGCGCCAGAACAGATACGCAGTATTTT	CASSARTDTQYF
few	TRBJ1-2	TRBV12-2	-	16	TGTGCAAGTCGCTTACGACCGACAACTTCTATCCATGGCTACACCTTC	CASRLRPTTSIHGYTF
-	TRBJ1-5	TRBV2	-	13	TGTGCCGTGCAGGGTTGGAGCAATCAGCCCCAGCATTTT	CAVQGWSNQPQHF
-	TRBJ2-1	TRBV6-5	-	14	TGTGCCAGCAGTTACCGCCGACAGTACAATGAGCAGTTCTTC	CASSYRRQYNEQFF
-	TRBJ1-2	TRBV6-5	-	12	TGTGCCAGCCTTCCCGGGATCTATGGCTACACCTTC	CASLPGIYGYTF
many	TRBJ1-1	TRBV6-2/TRBV6-3	TRBD1	12	TGTGCCAGCAGTTCCCAGACAGGGCTGGGTTTCTTT	CASSSQTGLGFF
-	TRBJ2-7	TRBV7-2	TRBD2	15	TGTGCCAGCAGCCCCCGGGACTATCAACCCTACGAGCAGTACTTC	CASSPRDYQPYEQYF
-	TRBJ2-5	TRBV11-2	-	17	TGTGCCAGCAGCTTTGAAGGCAGGGCGATTAGTATGGAGACCCAGTACTTC	CASSFEGRAISMETQYF
-	TRBJ2-1	TRBV19	TRBD2	18	TGTGCCAGTAGTATGGTAGGGATAGCGGGGGGTGATTACAATGAGCAGTTCTTC	CASSMVGIAGGDYNEQFF
-	TRBJ2-3	TRBV6-1	TRBD2	14	TGTGCCAGCAGTGAAGTTGGTAGCGGGGGTACGCAGTATTTT	CASSEVGSGGTQYF
-	TRBJ2-7	TRBV7-9	TRBD1	15	TGTGCCAGCAGCTTCGGCGGGACAGGGTTGGGTGAGCAGTACTTC	CASSFGGTGLGEQYF
-	TRBJ1-4	TRBV30	-	13	TGTGCCTGGAGTCGTGCAACTAATGAAAAACTGTTTTTT	CAWSRATNEKLFF
-	TRBJ1-6	TRBV19	TRBD1	14	TGTGCCAGTAGTACCTCGACAGGGCAGACACCCCTCCACTTT	CASSTSTGQTPLHF
once	TRBJ2-7	TRBV5-6	TRBD2	13	TGTGCCAGCAGCTTGAAGTCGGGGGGCGAGCAGTACTTC	CASSLKSGGEQYF
-	TRBJ2-2	TRBV28	TRBD1	14	TGTGCCAGCAGAAGGGACAGGCTCACCGCGGGGCTGTTTTTT	CASRRDRLTAGLFF
-	TRBJ1-1	TRBV7-9	-	13	TGTGCCAGCAGCTTAGCGGCGAACACTGAAGCTTTCTTT	CASSLAANTEAFF
-	TRBJ2-3	TRBV10-2	-	15	TGCGCCAGCAGTCCGGGAACCTGGGCGGAGGATACGCAGTATTTT	CASSPGTWAEDTQYF
-	TRBJ1-4	TRBV18	-	16	TGTGCCAGCTCACCGACAGGCAGAGCAACTAATGAAAAACTGTTTTTT	CASSPTGRATNEKLFF